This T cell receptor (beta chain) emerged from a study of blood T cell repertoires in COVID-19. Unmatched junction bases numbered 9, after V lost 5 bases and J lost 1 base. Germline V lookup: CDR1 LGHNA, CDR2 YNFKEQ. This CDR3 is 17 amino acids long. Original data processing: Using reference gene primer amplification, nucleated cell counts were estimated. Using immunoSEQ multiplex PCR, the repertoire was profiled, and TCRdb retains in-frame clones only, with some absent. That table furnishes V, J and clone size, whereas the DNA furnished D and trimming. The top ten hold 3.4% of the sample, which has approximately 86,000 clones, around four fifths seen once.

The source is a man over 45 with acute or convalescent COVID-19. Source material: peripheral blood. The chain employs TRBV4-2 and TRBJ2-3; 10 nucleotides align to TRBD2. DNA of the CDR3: TGTGCCAGCAGCAGAAGTGAGCGGGAGGGGGGCACAGATACGCAGTATTTT. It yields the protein CASSRSEREGGTDTQYF.